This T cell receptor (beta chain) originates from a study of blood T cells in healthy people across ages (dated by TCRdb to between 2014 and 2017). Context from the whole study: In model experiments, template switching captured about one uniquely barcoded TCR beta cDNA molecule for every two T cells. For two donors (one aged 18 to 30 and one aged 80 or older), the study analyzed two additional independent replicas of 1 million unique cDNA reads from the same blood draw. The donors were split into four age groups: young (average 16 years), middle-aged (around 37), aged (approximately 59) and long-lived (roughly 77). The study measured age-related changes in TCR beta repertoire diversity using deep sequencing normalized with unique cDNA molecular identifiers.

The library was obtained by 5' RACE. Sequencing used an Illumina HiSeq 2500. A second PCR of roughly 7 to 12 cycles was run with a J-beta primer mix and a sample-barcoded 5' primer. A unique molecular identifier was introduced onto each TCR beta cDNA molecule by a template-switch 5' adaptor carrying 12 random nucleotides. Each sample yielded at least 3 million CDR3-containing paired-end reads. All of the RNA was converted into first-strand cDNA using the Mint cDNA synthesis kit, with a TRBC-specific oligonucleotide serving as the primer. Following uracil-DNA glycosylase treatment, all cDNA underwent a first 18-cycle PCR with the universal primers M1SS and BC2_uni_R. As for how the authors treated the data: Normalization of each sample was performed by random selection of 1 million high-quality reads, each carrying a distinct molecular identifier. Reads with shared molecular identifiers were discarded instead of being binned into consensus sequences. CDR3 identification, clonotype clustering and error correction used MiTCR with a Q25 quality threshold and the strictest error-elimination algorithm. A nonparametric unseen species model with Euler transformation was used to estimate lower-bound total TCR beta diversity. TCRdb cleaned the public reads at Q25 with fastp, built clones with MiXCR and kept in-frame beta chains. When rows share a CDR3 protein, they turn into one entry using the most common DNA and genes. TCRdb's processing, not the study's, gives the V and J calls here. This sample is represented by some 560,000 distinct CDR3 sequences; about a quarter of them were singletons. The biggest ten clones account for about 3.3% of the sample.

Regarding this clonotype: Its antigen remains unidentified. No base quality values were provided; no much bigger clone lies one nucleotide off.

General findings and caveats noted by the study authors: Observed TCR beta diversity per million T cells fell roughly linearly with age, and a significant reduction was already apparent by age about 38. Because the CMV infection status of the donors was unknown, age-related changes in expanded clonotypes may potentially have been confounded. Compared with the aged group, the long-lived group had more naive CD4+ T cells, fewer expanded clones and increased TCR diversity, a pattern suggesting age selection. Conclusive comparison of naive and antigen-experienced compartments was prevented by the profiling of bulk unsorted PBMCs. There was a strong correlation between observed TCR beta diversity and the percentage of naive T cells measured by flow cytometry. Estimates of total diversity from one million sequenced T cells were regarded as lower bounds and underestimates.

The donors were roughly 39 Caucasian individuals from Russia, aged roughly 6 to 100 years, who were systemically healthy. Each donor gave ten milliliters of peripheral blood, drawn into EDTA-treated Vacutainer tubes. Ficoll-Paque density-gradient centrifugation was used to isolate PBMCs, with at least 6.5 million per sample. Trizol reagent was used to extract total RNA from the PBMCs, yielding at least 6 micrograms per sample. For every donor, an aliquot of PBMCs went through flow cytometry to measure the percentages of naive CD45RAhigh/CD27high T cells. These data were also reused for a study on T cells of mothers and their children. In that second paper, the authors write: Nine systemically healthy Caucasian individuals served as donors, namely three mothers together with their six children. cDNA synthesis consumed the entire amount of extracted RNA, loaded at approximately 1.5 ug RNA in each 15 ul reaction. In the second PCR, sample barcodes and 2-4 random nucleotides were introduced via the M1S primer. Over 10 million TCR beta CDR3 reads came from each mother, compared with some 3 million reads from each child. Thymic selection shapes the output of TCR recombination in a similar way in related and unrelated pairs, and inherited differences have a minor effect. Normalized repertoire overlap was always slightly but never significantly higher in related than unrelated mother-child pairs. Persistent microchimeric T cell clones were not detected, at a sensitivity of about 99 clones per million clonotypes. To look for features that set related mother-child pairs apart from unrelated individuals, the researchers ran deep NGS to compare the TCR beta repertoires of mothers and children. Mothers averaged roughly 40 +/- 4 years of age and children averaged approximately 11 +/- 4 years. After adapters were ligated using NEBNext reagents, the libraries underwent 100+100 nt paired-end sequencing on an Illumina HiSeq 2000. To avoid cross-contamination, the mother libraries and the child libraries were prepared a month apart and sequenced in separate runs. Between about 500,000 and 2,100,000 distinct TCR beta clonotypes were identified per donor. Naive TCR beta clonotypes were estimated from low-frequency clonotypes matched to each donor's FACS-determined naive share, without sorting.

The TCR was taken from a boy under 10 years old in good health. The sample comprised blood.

The nucleotides are TGTGCCAGCAGTTATCAGGGCCTCATGAACACTGAAGCTTTCTTT. Its amino acids are CASSYQGLMNTEAFF. This chain is built from TRBV6-5 and TRBJ1-1; 5 matching bases give a weak D call of TRBD1. Its CDR3 holds 15 amino acids, cysteine through phenylalanine. Of the read, only the CDR3 DNA is kept; its 45 bases are in frame from base 1. Based on the germline V gene, the CDR1 and CDR2 sequences are MNHEY and SVGAGI. Trimming removed 3 bases from V and 0 bases from J, leaving 11 bases between the germline ends.